Included here is one TCR beta chain sequence, with context. Antigen: not known. It was with 60 Vbeta and 13 Jbeta primers that the PCR ran. Clones were read by immunoSEQ multiplex PCR, and TCRdb kept only the in-frame ones, dropping some. The table includes 150,000 to 200,000 clones, just over 75% detected once. This sample is drawn from a study of cytomegalovirus exposure and HLA in healthy donors. Across the study: About 82 million unique TCRs from HLA-typed donors were held in an early release of data. Study findings and constraints: Later on, a genetic analysis was performed. It linked a missense variant in DCLRE1C with V- and J-gene trimming of TCR beta. The authors later found most CMV-associated TCR beta chains appeared HLA-restricted.

The CDR3 spans 13 residues. Looked up from germline, CDR1 is SGHDT and CDR2 is YYEEEE. Trimming took 6 bases from V and 7 from J; bases not matched to a gene: 9. The rearrangement links TRBV5-6 to TRBJ1-2; 7 bases agree with TRBD1. Sequenced material: PBMCs. This receptor was obtained from a woman aged 30 to 39 in good health and CMV-seropositive. The DNA for the CDR3 is TGTGCCAGCAACCAAGACAGGGCGGTTGGCTACACCTTC. It translates to CASNQDRAVGYTF.